This T cell receptor beta chain was captured by sequencing in a study of shared clonotypes between healthy human individuals. Trimming stripped 4 bases from V and 1 base from J, with 17 bases between. There are 16 residues in the CDR3. Every donor, a Caucasian adult, lived in Nashville, Tennessee. Replicate sorted-subset PCRs were loaded with 150 to 200 ng DNA, tens of thousands of T cell genomes. The assay was immunoSEQ multiplex PCR, and TCRdb's table has in-frame clones only and misses some. The sample contains roughly 2.5 million clones, more than 90% of which appear only once. The rearrangement joins TRBV23-1 to TRBJ2-7; TRBD1 or TRBD2 may be the D gene (5 bases each). TRBV23-1 is sorted into the ORF group, with uncertain function. The clonotype was recovered from a man aged 18-30 years in good health. Sequencing input: naive CD4+ T cells sorted from blood. The sample's subset: CD45RA+ positively selected. In nucleotides, the CDR3 is TGCGCCAGCAGTCGTAGTGGTGGGACGCCGTCCTACGAGCAGTACTTC. As protein: CASSRSGGTPSYEQYF.